Presented here are 29 T cell receptor beta chains from one specimen sequenced in a study of technical replicates of blood from several donors. The assay was immunoSEQ multiplex PCR, and TCRdb's table has in-frame clones only and misses some. The table lists around 50,000 clones, around 94% of them singletons, with about 0.22% in the top ten. The sample comprised T cells isolated from PBMCs. These receptors all stem from a human donor in good health.

The chain couples TRBV7-9 to TRBJ2-3; 7 bases are a match to TRBD2. From germline, CDR1 is SEHNR and CDR2 FQNEAQ (reference sequence). J was trimmed by 3 bases and V by 6 bases; bases with no gene match: 0. The CDR3 consists of 12 residues. CDR3 sequence reads: CASRLATDTQYF. The CDR3 DNA sequence: TGTGCCAGCAGACTAGCGACAGATACGCAGTATTTT.

The rearrangement joins TRBV5-1 to TRBJ2-3; no clear D. The CDR3 is 15 amino acids. Trimming removed 2 bases at V and 1 base at J, with 11 bases between. The V gene's germline CDR1 is SGHRS and CDR2 YFSETQ. This chain's CDR3 is CASSFLGPRTDTQYF. The CDR3 DNA reads as TGCGCCAGCAGCTTCCTGGGCCCTCGCACAGATACGCAGTATTTT. Looking up the rest from reference TRBV5-1 and TRBJ2-3 gives the full variable domain: KAGVTQTPRYLIKTRGQQVTLSCSPISGHRSVSWYQQTPGQGLQFLFEYFSETQRNKGNFPGRFSGRQFSNSRSEMNVSTLELGDSALYLCASSFLGPRTDTQYFGPGTRLTVL.

This clone was detected only a few times. V gene TRBV7-9 combines with J gene TRBJ1-1; no definite D call. The CDR3 is 15 residues long. V lost 1 base and J lost 1, with 10 bases in between. Germline V gives CDR1 SEHNR, CDR2 FQNEAQ (reference sequence). The CDR3 coding sequence is TGTGCCAGCAGCTTAGTACAGATAAAGAACACTGAAGCTTTCTTT. This codes for CASSLVQIKNTEAFF. The whole variable domain, remainder taken from reference TRBV7-9 and TRBJ1-1, is DTGVSQNPRHKITKRGQNVTFRCDPISEHNRLYWYRQTLGQGPEFLTYFQNEAQLEKSRLLSDRFSAERPKGSFSTLEIQRTEQGDSAMYLCASSLVQIKNTEAFFGQGTRLTVV.

The chain carries TRBV5-1 and TRBJ2-5, with TRBD1 as a possible D gene (6 bases). V was trimmed by 4 bases and J by 5 bases, leaving 15 bases between them. This CDR3 spans 14 amino acids. Germline values: CDR1 SGHRS, CDR2 YFSETQ. Written as DNA, the CDR3 is TGCGCCAGCAGCCGGACAGCGTCTGGTGAGACCCAGTACTTC. Amino acids: CASSRTASGETQYF.

The chain joins TRBV7-9 to TRBJ2-2; D is possibly TRBD1 (5 bases). Trimming cost V 4 bases and J 13 bases, with 16 bases left between them. The CDR3 totals 13 residues. Per germline, CDR1 SEHNR and CDR2 FQNEAQ (reference sequence). DNA for the CDR3: TGTGCCAGCAGCTCCAGGGTCGCAATCGGGCTGTTTTTT. Translation: CASSSRVAIGLFF.

This rearrangement joins TRBV29-1 to TRBJ2-2, with 14 nucleotides matching TRBD2. CDR1 and CDR2 (germline): SQVTM, ANQGSEA. The V segment lost 6 bases and the J segment 5 bases; nucleotides outside the gene matches: 8. The CDR3 sequence is 16 residues long. CDR3 coding DNA: TGCAGCGTCGCGAACCGACTAGCGGGAGGGACCGGGGAGCTGTTTTTT. Protein sequence: CSVANRLAGGTGELFF.

V and J are TRBV7-3 and TRBJ2-1; TRBD1 agrees at 9 bases. Germline loops: CDR1 SGHTA, CDR2 FQGTGA. The V gene end was trimmed by 5 bases and the J gene end by 7 bases; junction bases not matched to a gene: 12. The CDR3 contains 16 residues. The CDR3 region has the DNA TGTGCCAGCAGCCCGCAGGGACAGGGTAGGAAGAATGAGCAGTTCTTC. Translated, it gives CASSPQGQGRKNEQFF.

The gene calls are TRBV9 and TRBJ2-1; 8 bases agree with TRBD2. The CDR3 has 17 residues. V dropped 3 bases and J dropped 5; count of bases not matched to a gene: 13. Germline V gives CDR1 SGDLS, CDR2 YYNGEE. In DNA form, the CDR3 reads TGTGCCAGCAGCGGAAGCGGGGGCCCTGTGTCTCACAATGAGCAGTTCTTC. Translating gives CASSGSGGPVSHNEQFF.

This chain joins TRBV7-9 and TRBJ1-1; D gene uncertain. CDR1 and CDR2 from the germline V gene are SEHNR and FQNEAQ (reference sequence). V lost 0 bases and J 0 bases, leaving 8 bases between the germline ends. The CDR3 is made up of 15 amino acids. The CDR3 sequence: CASSLASVMNTEAFF. In DNA, the CDR3 is TGTGCCAGCAGCTTAGCCTCGGTCATGAACACTGAAGCTTTCTTT. Full variable domain (outside the CDR3, taken from reference TRBV7-9 and TRBJ1-1): DTGVSQNPRHKITKRGQNVTFRCDPISEHNRLYWYRQTLGQGPEFLTYFQNEAQLEKSRLLSDRFSAERPKGSFSTLEIQRTEQGDSAMYLCASSLASVMNTEAFFGQGTRLTVV.

Only a few counts were recorded for this clone. The chain combines TRBV5-6 with TRBJ1-3, with TRBD1 matching 9 bases. The CDR3 has 17 residues. In germline, CDR1 is SGHDT, CDR2 YYEEEE. Losses at the gene ends were 4 bases for V and 4 bases for J; bases not matched to a gene: 12. The CDR3 loop is CASSATEQGAAGNTIYF. DNA of the CDR3: TGTGCCAGCAGCGCAACCGAACAGGGGGCGGCAGGAAACACCATATATTTT.

The V gene is TRBV7-2, the J gene TRBJ2-5; TRBD1 is a possible D gene (7 bases). Between the trimmed V and J ends, which lost 1 base and 5 bases, there was a span of 20 bases. Per the germline V gene, CDR1 is SGHTA and CDR2 is FQGNSA. This CDR3 is 17 amino acids long. DNA of the CDR3: TGTGCCAGCAGCTTAGTGTGGTATTTCAGGGGGGCGGAGACCCAGTACTTC. This codes for CASSLVWYFRGAETQYF. Looking up the rest from reference TRBV7-2 and TRBJ2-5 gives the full variable domain: GAGVSQSPSNKVTEKGKDVELRCDPISGHTALYWYRQSLGQGLEFLIYFQGNSAPDKSGLPSDRFSAERTGGSVSTLTIQRTQQEDSAVYLCASSLVWYFRGAETQYFGPGTRLLVL.

In this sample, this clone turned up once. The gene calls are TRBV29-1 and TRBJ1-2; TRBD1 aligns across 7 bases. Germline loops: CDR1 SQVTM, CDR2 ANQGSEA. After removal of 7 bases from V and 5 bases from J, the junction contained 13 bases not matched to a gene. This CDR3 has 14 residues. The DNA for the CDR3 is TGCAGCGCAACTACAGGGGAACTAAGTTATGGCTACACCTTC. Residues: CSATTGELSYGYTF.

This clone has only one observation. The gene calls are TRBV29-1 and TRBJ2-5; 8 bases are shared with TRBD1. Germline V gene sequence: CDR1 SQVTM, CDR2 ANQGSEA. V was pared by 7 bases and J by 1 base, with 5 bases of the junction left unmatched. This CDR3 is 13 amino acids long. The CDR3 spells CSGRTGPQETQYF. The CDR3 DNA is TGCAGCGGGCGGACAGGGCCCCAAGAGACCCAGTACTTC.

The chain joins TRBV29-1 to TRBJ2-1; TRBD2 aligns across 7 bases. With V trimmed by 7 bases and J by 5 bases, 8 bases remained unmatched. The CDR3 extends over 13 amino acids. Germline-derived CDR1 and CDR2 are SQVTM and ANQGSEA. The DNA of the CDR3 is TGCAGCGCCCGACTAGCTAGCCACAATGAGCAGTTCTTC. Translation: CSARLASHNEQFF.

The chain joins TRBV9 to TRBJ2-7, with 7 bases aligning to TRBD1. Trimming removed 3 bases from V and 2 bases from J; junction bases left unmatched: 11. CDR3 size: 16 residues. The germline gives CDR1 SGDLS, CDR2 YYNGEE. The CDR3 sequence is CASSATIDREPYEQYF. CDR3 sequence (DNA): TGTGCCAGCAGCGCCACGATCGACAGGGAACCCTACGAGCAGTACTTC.

The chain uses TRBV11-2 and TRBJ2-5; 7 bases are a match to TRBD2. This CDR3 is built from 17 residues. With 4 bases clipped from V and 0 bases from J, the junction kept 11 bases outside the gene matches. The V gene's germline CDR1 is SGHAT and CDR2 FQNNGV. CDR3 DNA: TGTGCCAGCAGCTCTCCTTGGAGCGGGGCCGACCAAGAGACCCAGTACTTC. It is translated as CASSSPWSGADQETQYF.

The chain is built from TRBV12-5 and TRBJ1-1; 9 nucleotides agree with TRBD1. V dropped 6 bases and J dropped 5; count of bases not matched to a gene: 4. The CDR3 consists of 13 residues. The germline CDR1 and CDR2 sequences are LGHNT and FRNRAP. The CDR3 spells CASGLTGGTEAFF. The CDR3 DNA reads TGTGCTAGTGGCCTGACAGGGGGAACTGAAGCTTTCTTT.

The chain employs TRBV5-5 and TRBJ2-7, with D unresolved. The germline V gene encodes CDR1 SGHKS and CDR2 YYEKEE (reference sequence). The CDR3 sequence is 12 residues long. Trimming took off 3 bases at V and 0 bases at J, with 4 bases between the two ends. The CDR3 loop reads CASSSSSYEQYF. In DNA, the CDR3 is TGTGCCAGCAGCTCTAGCTCCTACGAGCAGTACTTC.

This clone has only a few counts. This rearrangement joins TRBV7-9 to TRBJ2-1; 9 bases fit TRBD2. Unmatched junction bases numbered 13, after V lost 1 base and J lost 9 bases. Germline CDR1 SEHNR, CDR2 FQNEAQ (reference sequence). This CDR3 has 17 residues. The CDR3 here is CASSLGGVSGSRGEQFF. In DNA form, the CDR3 reads TGTGCCAGCAGCTTAGGGGGGGTTAGCGGGAGCCGAGGTGAGCAGTTCTTC.

J is TRBJ2-1 and V is TRBV18, with D perhaps matching TRBD1 (5 bases). CDR1 is KGHSH, CDR2 LQKENI, per germline. Trimming left V 3 bases short and J 5 bases short, with 20 bases between. The CDR3 runs 17 residues. Written as DNA, the CDR3 is TGTGCCAGCTCACCCCCTGCTAGGGGTGTCGTCCACAATGAGCAGTTCTTC. Amino acid sequence: CASSPPARGVVHNEQFF.

This chain uses TRBV9 with TRBJ2-2; D is perhaps TRBD2 (7 bases). CDR3 length: 14 residues. V dropped 0 bases and J dropped 6 bases, with 9 bases sitting between them. The germline V gene encodes CDR1 SGDLS and CDR2 YYNGEE. CDR3 in DNA: TGTGCCAGCAGCGTAGGCGGGGGCTCCGGGGAGCTGTTTTTT. Translation gives CASSVGGGSGELFF.

This chain uses TRBV23-1 with TRBJ2-7, with 10 bases lining up with TRBD2. TRBV23-1 is sorted into the ORF group, with uncertain function. CDR3 length: 16 residues. V gave up 0 bases and J gave up 4 bases; unmatched junction bases: 6. CDR3 protein: CASSQSSASGGYEQYF. The CDR3 nucleotides read TGCGCCAGCAGTCAATCGTCGGCTAGCGGGGGTTACGAGCAGTACTTC.

The CDR3 region is CAISPSNQPQHF. The CDR3 nucleotides read TGTGCCATCAGCCCCTCGAATCAGCCCCAGCATTTT. The J gene is TRBJ1-5, the V gene TRBV10-3; D remains unclear. Germline V gene sequence: CDR1 ENHRY, CDR2 SYGVKD. This CDR3 has 12 residues. Deletions cut 6 bases from V and 4 bases from J, with 7 bases between.

V and J are TRBV7-9 and TRBJ2-7; 11 bases match TRBD2. Germline V gene data show CDR1 as SEHNR and CDR2 as FQNEAQ (reference sequence). The CDR3 covers 15 residues. After removal of 5 bases from V and 5 bases from J, the junction contained 8 bases not matched to a gene. CDR3 nucleotides: TGTGCCAGCAGCCCGACTAGCGGGACGGTCCACGAGCAGTACTTC. Its translation is CASSPTSGTVHEQYF.

The chain links TRBV6-6 to TRBJ2-1; 10 nucleotides line up with TRBD2. V was clipped by 6 bases and J by 0 bases; unmatched bases: 5. CDR1 is MNHNY and CDR2 is SVGAGI in the germline V gene (reference sequence). The CDR3 sequence is 16 residues long. CDR3 amino acids: CASRGLAASSYNEQFF. In nucleotides, the CDR3 is TGTGCCAGCAGAGGACTAGCGGCTAGCTCCTACAATGAGCAGTTCTTC.

Only one count was recorded for this clone. This sequence joins TRBV7-8 and TRBJ2-7, with D possibly being TRBD2 (6 bases). The CDR3 contains 14 residues. CDR1 is SGHVS, CDR2 FQNEAQ, per germline. V lost 2 bases and J lost 5, with 13 bases in between. The CDR3 coding sequence is TGTGCCAGCAGCTTACCGGGACTCCTTGACGAGCAGTACTTC. Its protein product is CASSLPGLLDEQYF.

The gene calls are TRBV18 and TRBJ2-3; 13 bases agree with TRBD2. This CDR3 region has 16 residues. Per germline, CDR1 KGHSH and CDR2 LQKENI. With 3 bases clipped from V and 7 bases from J, the junction kept 7 bases outside the gene matches. Here the CDR3 DNA reads TGTGCCAGCTCACCTTCCCCGGGACTAGCGGGGAATACGCAGTATTTT. Translated, it gives CASSPSPGLAGNTQYF.

The chain uses TRBV11-2 and TRBJ2-6, with D possibly TRBD1 on 6 matching bases. CDR3 length equals 18 residues. The germline gives CDR1 SGHAT, CDR2 FQNNGV. V lost 4 bases, J lost 0 bases, and 16 bases lay in between. The CDR3 region has the DNA TGTGCCAGCAGCTCCATAAGGACAGACTACTCTGGGGCCAACGTCCTGACTTTC. Protein: CASSSIRTDYSGANVLTF.

This chain uses TRBV5-1 with TRBJ2-2; 7 bases agree with TRBD1. Germline assignment: CDR1 SGHRS and CDR2 YFSETQ. This CDR3 has 16 residues. The V and J ends lost 4 bases and 6 bases, in that order; junction bases with no gene match: 12. The CDR3, as DNA: TGCGCCAGCAGCGAAAGGGACAGTATCCTCTCCGGGGAGCTGTTTTTT. Its translation: CASSERDSILSGELFF.